This T cell receptor (beta chain) was recorded in a study of shared clonotypes between healthy human individuals. Regarding the study as a whole: Among the subsets, naive ones generally showed larger estimated richness than memory ones. The study found lower generation probabilities in non-shared clonotypes than in those shared by all four donors.

On this clone: Its antigen is not identified.

Naive CD8 cells comprised CD45RO-negative, CCR7-positively selected cells, excluding terminally differentiated effector memory CD45RA+ cells. Trimming took 5 bases from V and 2 from J, leaving 16 bases between them. Per germline, CDR1 SGHRS and CDR2 YFSETQ. The CDR3 runs to 15 residues. Researchers divided each subset's genomic DNA evenly across several immunoSEQ plates. This table comes from immunoSEQ multiplex PCR, and its TCRdb copy is limited to in-frame clones, with some not included. The sample has about 1,900,000 clones; approximately 94% are singletons. The V and J genes are TRBV5-1 and TRBJ1-2; TRBD1 is a possible D gene (6 bases). The source is a man aged 18 to 29 in good health. The specimen sequenced was naive CD8+ T cells sorted from blood. The CDR3 region is CASRPGGDGNYGYTF. CDR3 in DNA: TGCGCCAGCAGACCGGGGGGCGACGGCAACTATGGCTACACCTTC.